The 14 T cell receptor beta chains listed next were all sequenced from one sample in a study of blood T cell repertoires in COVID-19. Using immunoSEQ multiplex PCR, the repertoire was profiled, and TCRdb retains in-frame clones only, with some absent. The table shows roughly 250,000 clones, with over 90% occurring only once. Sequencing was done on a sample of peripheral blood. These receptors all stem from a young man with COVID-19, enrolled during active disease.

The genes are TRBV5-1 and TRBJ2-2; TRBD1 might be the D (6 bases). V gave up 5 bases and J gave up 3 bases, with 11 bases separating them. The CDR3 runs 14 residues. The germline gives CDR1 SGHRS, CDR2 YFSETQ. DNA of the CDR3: TGCGCCAGCAGACAGGGAAGGGACACCGGGGAGCTGTTTTTT. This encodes CASRQGRDTGELFF.

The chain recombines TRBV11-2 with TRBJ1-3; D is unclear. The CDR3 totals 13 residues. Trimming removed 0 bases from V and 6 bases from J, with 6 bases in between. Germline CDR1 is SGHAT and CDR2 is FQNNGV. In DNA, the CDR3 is TGTGCCAGCAGCTTAGAGGCGGCAAACACCATATATTTT. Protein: CASSLEAANTIYF.

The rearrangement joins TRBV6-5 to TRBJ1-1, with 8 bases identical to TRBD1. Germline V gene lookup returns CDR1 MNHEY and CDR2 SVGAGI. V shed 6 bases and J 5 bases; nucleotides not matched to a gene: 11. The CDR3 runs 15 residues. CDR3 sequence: CASRAVDRGRTEAFF. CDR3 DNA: TGTGCCAGCAGAGCCGTTGACAGGGGCCGGACTGAAGCTTTCTTT.

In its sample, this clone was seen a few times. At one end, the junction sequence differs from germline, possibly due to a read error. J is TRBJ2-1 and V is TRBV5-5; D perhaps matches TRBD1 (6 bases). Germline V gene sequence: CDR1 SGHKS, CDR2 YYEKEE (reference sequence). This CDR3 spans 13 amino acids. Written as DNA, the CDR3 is TGTGCCAGCAGCTGGGACCCCCGGGACAAGGAAATCTTC. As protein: CASSWDPRDKEIF.

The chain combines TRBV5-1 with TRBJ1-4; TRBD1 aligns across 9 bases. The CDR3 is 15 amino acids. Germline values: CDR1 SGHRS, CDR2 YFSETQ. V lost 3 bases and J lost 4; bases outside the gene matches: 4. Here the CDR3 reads CASSWGDRDNEKLFF. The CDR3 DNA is TGCGCCAGCAGCTGGGGGGACAGGGATAATGAAAAACTGTTTTTT.

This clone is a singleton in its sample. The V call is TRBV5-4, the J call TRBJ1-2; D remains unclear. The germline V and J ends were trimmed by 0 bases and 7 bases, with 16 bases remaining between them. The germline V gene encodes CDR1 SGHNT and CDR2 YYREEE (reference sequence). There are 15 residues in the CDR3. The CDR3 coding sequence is TGTGCCAGCAGCTTGGGGCAGGCTTCCTACATTGGCTACACCTTC. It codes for CASSLGQASYIGYTF.

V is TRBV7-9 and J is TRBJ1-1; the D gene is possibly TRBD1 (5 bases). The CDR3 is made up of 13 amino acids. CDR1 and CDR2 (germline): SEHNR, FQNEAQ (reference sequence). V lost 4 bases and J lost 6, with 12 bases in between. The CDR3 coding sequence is TGTGCCAGCAGCTCTATGGGGGGAGCTGAAGCTTTCTTT. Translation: CASSSMGGAEAFF.

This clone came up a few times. The CDR3 is CASTKMGTGDTEAFF. For the CDR3, the DNA is TGTGCCAGCACCAAAATGGGGACAGGGGACACTGAAGCTTTCTTT. This chain links TRBV28 with TRBJ1-1; 10 bases are a match to TRBD1. The CDR3 loop spans 15 amino acids. V shed 7 bases, J shed 3 bases, and the junction held 8 bases outside the gene matches. The germline V gene encodes CDR1 MDHEN and CDR2 SYDVKM.

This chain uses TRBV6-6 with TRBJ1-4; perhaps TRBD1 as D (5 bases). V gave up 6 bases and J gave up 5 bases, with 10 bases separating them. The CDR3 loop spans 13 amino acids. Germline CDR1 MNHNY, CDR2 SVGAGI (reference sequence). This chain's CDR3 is CASSDRRNEKLFF. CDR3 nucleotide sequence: TGTGCCAGCAGCGACAGAAGAAATGAAAAACTGTTTTTT.

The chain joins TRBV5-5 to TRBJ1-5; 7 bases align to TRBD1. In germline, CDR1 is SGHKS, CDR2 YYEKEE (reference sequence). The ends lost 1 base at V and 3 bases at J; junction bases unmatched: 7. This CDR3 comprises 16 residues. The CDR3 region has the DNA TGTGCCAGCAGCTTGAGTTCGGGACAGATCAATCAGCCCCAGCATTTT. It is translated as CASSLSSGQINQPQHF.

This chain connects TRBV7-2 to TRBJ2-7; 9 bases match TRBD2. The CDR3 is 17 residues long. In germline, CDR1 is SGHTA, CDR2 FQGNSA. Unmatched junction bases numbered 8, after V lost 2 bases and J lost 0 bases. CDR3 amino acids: CASSLYSGGLSSYEQYF. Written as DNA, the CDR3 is TGTGCCAGCAGCTTATATAGCGGGGGCCTCAGCTCCTACGAGCAGTACTTC. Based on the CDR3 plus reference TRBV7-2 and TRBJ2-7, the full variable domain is GAGVSQSPSNKVTEKGKDVELRCDPISGHTALYWYRQSLGQGLEFLIYFQGNSAPDKSGLPSDRFSAERTGGSVSTLTIQRTQQEDSAVYLCASSLYSGGLSSYEQYFGPGTRLTVT.

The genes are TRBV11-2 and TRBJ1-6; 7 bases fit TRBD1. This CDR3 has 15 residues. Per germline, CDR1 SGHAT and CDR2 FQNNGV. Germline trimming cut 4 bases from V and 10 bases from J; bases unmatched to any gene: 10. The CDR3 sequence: CASSSIRGRRSPLHF. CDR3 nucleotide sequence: TGTGCCAGCAGCTCTATTAGGGGGCGCAGGTCACCCCTCCACTTT.

Written as DNA, the CDR3 is TGTGCCAGCAGCCAAGGTCGGGATTCCGGAAACACCATATATTTT. Translation: CASSQGRDSGNTIYF. This sequence joins TRBV3-1 (or the pseudogene TRBV3-2) and TRBJ1-3, with D uncertain. The V end lost 1 base, the J end lost 4 bases, and 11 bases lay between the germline ends. In germline, CDR1 is LGHDT, CDR2 YNNKEL (reference sequence). This CDR3 is built from 15 residues.

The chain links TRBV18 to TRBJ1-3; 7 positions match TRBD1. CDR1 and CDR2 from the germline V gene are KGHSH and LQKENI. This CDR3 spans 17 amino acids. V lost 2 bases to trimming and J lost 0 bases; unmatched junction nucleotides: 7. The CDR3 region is CASSPWDSLNSGNTIYF. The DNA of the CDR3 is TGTGCCAGCTCACCATGGGACAGCTTAAACTCTGGAAACACCATATATTTT.